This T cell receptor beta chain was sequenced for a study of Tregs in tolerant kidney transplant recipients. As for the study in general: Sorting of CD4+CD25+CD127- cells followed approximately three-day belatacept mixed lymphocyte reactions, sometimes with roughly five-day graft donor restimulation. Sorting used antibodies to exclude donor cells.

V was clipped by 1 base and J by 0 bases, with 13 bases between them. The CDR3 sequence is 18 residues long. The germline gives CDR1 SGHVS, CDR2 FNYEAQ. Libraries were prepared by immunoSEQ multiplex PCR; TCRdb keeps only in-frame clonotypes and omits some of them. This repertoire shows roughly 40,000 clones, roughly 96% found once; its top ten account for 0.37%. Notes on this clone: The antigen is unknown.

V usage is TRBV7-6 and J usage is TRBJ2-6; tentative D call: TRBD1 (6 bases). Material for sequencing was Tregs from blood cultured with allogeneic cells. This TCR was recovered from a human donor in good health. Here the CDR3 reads CASSLGGQRASGANVLTF. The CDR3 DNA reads TGTGCCAGCAGCTTAGGGGGGCAGCGCGCCTCTGGGGCCAACGTCCTGACTTTC.